One T cell receptor beta chain is described in this entry. The antigen is not known. Only in-frame clones appear in the TCRdb table, and some are missing; sequencing was by immunoSEQ multiplex PCR. The sample has about 260,000 clones, more than 80% seen once. The data were taken from a study of T cell responses to AZD1222 COVID-19 vaccine. The CDR3 contains 15 residues. In germline, CDR1 is SGHRS, CDR2 YFSETQ. V shed 2 bases, J shed 4 bases, and the junction held 5 bases outside the gene matches. Study outcomes and limitations: Rises in breadth and depth of Spike-specific TCRs came after two AZD1222 doses. Repertoires were obtained solely post-peak T cell response. Most donors were white British, females outnumbered males, and clonal diversity was possibly underestimated. Of the AZD1222 recipients, only 5 or 6 were seropositive at baseline.

V and J are TRBV5-1 and TRBJ2-1; 8 nucleotides line up with TRBD2. The sample consisted of peripheral blood, taken on day 0 of AZD1222 vaccination. The source of this sequence is an adult in good health. CDR3 sequence (DNA): TGCGCCAGCAGCTTACTAGCGGTCCAATACAATGAGCAGTTCTTC. Its translation: CASSLLAVQYNEQFF.